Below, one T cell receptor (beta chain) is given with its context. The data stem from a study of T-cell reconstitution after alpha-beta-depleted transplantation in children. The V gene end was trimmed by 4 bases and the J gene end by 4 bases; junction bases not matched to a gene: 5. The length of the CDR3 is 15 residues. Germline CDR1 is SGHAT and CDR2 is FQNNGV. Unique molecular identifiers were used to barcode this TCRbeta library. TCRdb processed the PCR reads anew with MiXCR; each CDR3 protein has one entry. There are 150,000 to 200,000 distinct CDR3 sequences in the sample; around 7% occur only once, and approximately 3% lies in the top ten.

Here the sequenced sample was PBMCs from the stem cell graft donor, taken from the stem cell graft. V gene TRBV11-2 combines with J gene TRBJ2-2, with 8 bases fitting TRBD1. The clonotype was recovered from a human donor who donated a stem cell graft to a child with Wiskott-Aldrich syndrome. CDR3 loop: CASSYGTGRTGELFF. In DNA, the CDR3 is TGTGCCAGCAGCTACGGGACAGGTCGCACCGGGGAGCTGTTTTTT. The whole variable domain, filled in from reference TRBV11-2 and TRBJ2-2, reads EAGVAQSPRYKIIEKRQSVAFWCNPISGHATLYWYQQILGQGPKLLIQFQNNGVVDDSQLPKDRFSAERLKGVDSTLKIQPAKLEDSAVYLCASSYGTGRTGELFFGEGSRLTVL.